This T cell receptor beta chain came from a study of blood T cell repertoires in COVID-19. Study background: The study drew acute and convalescent COVID-19 samples from the United States, Italy and Spain.

The V and J ends lost 4 bases and 6 bases, in that order; junction bases with no gene match: 12. The CDR3 loop spans 17 amino acids. CDR1 is MNHEY, CDR2 SVGEGT, per germline. Sequencing was performed with immunoSEQ multiplex PCR; in TCRdb, only in-frame clones are kept and a portion is missing. The data hold about 290,000 clones, with approximately 90% observed a single time. The V and J genes are TRBV6-2 or TRBV6-3 and TRBJ1-5, with TRBD1 matching over 10 bases. This TCR derives from a woman in her thirties with active or convalescent COVID-19. Material for sequencing was peripheral blood. The CDR3: CASSWRQGAGSVQPQHF. The CDR3 nucleotides are TGTGCCAGCAGTTGGAGACAGGGGGCAGGTAGCGTTCAGCCCCAGCATTTT.